This TCR beta chain was profiled in a study of T cells expressing NK-cell markers. CDR1 SGHRS and CDR2 YFSETQ come from the germline V gene. The CDR3 runs to 14 residues. As the method of synthesis, 5'RACE template switching with UMIs yielded TCR beta cDNA. TCRdb reprocessed the 5' RACE reads, with one entry per CDR3 protein and no DNA. The sample has 150,000 to 180,000 distinct CDR3 sequences; the top ten hold 37%. The clonotype was recovered from a woman aged 50 to 60 in good health. The sample taken for sequencing was blood T cells: a sorted CD56 or NKG2C T cell subset, CD4+ or CD8+ T cells, or bulk PBMC T cells (not recorded which). The chain is built from TRBV5-1 and TRBJ2-3; without DNA, the TCRdb call of TRBD1 cannot be checked. The CDR3 sequence: CASSSQGPTDTQYF.